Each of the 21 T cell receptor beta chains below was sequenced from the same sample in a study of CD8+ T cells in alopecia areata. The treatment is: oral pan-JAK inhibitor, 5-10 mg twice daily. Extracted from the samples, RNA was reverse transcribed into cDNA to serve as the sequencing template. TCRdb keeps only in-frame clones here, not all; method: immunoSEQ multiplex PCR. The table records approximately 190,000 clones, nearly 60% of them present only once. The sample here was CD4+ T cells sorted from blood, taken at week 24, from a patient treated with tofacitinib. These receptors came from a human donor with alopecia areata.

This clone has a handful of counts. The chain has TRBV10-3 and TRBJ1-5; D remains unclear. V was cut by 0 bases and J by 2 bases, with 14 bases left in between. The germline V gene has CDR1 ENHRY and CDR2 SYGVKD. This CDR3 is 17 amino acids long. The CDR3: CAISESASHVGNQPQHF. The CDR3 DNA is TGTGCCATCAGTGAGTCCGCGTCGCATGTGGGCAATCAGCCCCAGCATTTT.

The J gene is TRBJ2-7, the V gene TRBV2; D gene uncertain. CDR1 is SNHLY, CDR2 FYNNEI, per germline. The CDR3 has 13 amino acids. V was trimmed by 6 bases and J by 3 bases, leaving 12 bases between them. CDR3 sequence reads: CASRETRLYEQYF. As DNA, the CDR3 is TGTGCCAGCAGGGAAACCAGGCTCTACGAGCAGTACTTC.

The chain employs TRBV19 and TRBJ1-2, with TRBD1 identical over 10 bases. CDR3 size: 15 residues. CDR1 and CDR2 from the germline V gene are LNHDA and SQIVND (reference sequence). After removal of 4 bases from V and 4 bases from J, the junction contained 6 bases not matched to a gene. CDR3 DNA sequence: TGTGCCAGTAGTACTAACCGGGACAGGGGCTATGGCTACACCTTC. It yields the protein CASSTNRDRGYGYTF.

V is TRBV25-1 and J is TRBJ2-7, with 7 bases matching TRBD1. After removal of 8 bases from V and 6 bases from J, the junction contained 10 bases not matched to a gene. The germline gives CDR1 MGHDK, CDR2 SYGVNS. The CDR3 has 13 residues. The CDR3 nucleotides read TGTGCCAGCGGCGACAGGGTACGCGGCGAGCAGTACTTC. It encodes CASGDRVRGEQYF.

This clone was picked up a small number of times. The CDR3 protein is CASSIRLSTGNSYGYTF. CDR3 DNA: TGTGCCAGCAGTATACGCTTATCGACAGGGAACTCCTATGGCTACACCTTC. V is TRBV27 and J is TRBJ1-2; TRBD1 aligns across 7 bases. Per the germline V gene, CDR1 is MNHEY and CDR2 is SMNVEV (reference sequence). Germline trimming cut 5 bases from V and 4 bases from J; bases unmatched to any gene: 16. This CDR3 spans 17 amino acids.

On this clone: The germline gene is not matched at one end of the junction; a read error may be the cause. The CDR3 coding sequence is TGTGCCAGCAGCCGAACGGACAGGAAACTCTTC. This codes for CASSRTDRKLF. This chain joins TRBV7-9 and TRBJ2-1, with 7 bases lining up with TRBD1. The CDR3 is 11 amino acids. The germline V gene encodes CDR1 SEHNR and CDR2 FQNEAQ (reference sequence).

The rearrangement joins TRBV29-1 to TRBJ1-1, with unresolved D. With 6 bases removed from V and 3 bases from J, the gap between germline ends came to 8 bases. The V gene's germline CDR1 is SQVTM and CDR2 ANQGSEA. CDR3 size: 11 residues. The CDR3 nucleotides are TGCAGCGTACGGGGTGACACTGAAGCTTTCTTT. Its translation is CSVRGDTEAFF.

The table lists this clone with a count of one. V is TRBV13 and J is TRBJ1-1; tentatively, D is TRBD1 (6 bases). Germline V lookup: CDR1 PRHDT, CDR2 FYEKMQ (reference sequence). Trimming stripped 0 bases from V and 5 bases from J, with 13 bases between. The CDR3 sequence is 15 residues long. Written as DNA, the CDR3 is TGTGCCAGCAGCTTAGGCCACCTCAGGGGAACTGAAGCTTTCTTT. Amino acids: CASSLGHLRGTEAFF. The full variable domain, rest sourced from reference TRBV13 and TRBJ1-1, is AAGVIQSPRHLIKEKRETATLKCYPIPRHDTVYWYQQGPGQDPQFLISFYEKMQSDKGSIPDRFSAQQFSDYHSELNMSSLELGDSALYFCASSLGHLRGTEAFFGQGTRLTVV.

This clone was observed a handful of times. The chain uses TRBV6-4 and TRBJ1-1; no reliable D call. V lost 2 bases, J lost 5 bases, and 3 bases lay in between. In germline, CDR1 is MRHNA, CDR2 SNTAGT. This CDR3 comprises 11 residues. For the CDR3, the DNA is TGTGCCAGCAGTGACGGGACTGAAGCTTTCTTT. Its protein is CASSDGTEAFF.

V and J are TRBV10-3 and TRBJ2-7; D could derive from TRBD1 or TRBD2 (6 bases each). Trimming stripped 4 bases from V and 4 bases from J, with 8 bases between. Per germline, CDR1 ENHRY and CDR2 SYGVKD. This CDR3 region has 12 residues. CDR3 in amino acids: CAISGGGYEQYF. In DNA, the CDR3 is TGTGCCATCAGTGGAGGGGGGTACGAGCAGTACTTC.

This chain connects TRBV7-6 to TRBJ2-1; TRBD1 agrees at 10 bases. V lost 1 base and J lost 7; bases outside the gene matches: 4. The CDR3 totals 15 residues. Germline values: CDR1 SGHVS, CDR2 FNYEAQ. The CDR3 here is CASSLGDRGLNEQFF. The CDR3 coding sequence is TGTGCCAGCAGCTTAGGGGACAGGGGTTTGAATGAGCAGTTCTTC. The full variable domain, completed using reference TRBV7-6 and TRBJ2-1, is GAGVSQSPRYKVTKRGQDVALRCDPISGHVSLYWYRQALGQGPEFLTYFNYEAQQDKSGLPNDRFSAERPEGSISTLTIQRTEQRDSAMYRCASSLGDRGLNEQFFGPGTRLTVL.

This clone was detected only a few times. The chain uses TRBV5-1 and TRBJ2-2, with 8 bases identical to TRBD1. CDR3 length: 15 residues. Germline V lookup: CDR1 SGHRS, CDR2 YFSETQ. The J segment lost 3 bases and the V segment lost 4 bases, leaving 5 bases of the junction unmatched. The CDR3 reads CASSPSTGDTGELFF. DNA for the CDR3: TGCGCCAGCAGCCCCTCGACAGGGGACACCGGGGAGCTGTTTTTT.

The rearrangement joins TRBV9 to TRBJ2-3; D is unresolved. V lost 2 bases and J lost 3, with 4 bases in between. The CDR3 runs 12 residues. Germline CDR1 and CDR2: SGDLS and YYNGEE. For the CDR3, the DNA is TGTGCCAGCAGCGTTCAGACAGATACGCAGTATTTT. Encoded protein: CASSVQTDTQYF. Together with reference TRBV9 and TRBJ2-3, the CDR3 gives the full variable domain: DSGVTQTPKHLITATGQRVTLRCSPRSGDLSVYWYQQSLDQGLQFLIQYYNGEERAKGNILERFSAQQFPDLHSELNLSSLELGDSALYFCASSVQTDTQYFGPGTRLTVL.

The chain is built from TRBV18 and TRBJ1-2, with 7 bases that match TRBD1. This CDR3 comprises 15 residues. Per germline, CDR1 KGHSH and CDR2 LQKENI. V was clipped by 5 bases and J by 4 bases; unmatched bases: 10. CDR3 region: CASSSKGAGGYGYTF. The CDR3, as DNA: TGTGCCAGCTCATCGAAGGGGGCCGGTGGCTATGGCTACACCTTC.

The CDR3 bases are TGCGCCAGCAGCCCTCGGGGACAGGTAGACAATGAGCAGTTCTTC. It is translated as CASSPRGQVDNEQFF. The rearrangement joins TRBV4-1 to TRBJ2-1, with TRBD1 identical over 8 bases. Trimming at V came to 4 bases and at J to 5 bases, leaving 7 bases not matched to a gene. From germline, CDR1 is MGHRA and CDR2 YSYEKL. The CDR3 loop spans 15 amino acids.

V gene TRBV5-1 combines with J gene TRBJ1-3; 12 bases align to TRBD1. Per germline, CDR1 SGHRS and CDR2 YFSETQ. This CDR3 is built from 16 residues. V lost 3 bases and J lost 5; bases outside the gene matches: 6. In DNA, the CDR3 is TGCGCCAGCAGCTGGTCCGGGACAGGGGGCAGAAACACCATATATTTT. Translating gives CASSWSGTGGRNTIYF.

The CDR3 nucleotides read TGTGCCAGCAGACTTAGAGGAGCGGGAGGGCGGGTAGATACGCAGTATTTT. Translating gives CASRLRGAGGRVDTQYF. This sequence joins TRBV28 and TRBJ2-3, with 10 bases that match TRBD2. CDR1 is MDHEN and CDR2 is SYDVKM in the germline V gene. The CDR3 has 17 residues. Trimming cost V 6 bases and J 5 bases; bases outside gene matches: 14.

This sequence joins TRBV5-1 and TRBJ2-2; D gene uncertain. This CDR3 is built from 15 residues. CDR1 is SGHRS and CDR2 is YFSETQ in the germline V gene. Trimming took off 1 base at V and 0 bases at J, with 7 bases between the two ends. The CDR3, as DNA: TGCGCCAGCAGCTTGAACAGCGCGAACACCGGGGAGCTGTTTTTT. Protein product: CASSLNSANTGELFF.

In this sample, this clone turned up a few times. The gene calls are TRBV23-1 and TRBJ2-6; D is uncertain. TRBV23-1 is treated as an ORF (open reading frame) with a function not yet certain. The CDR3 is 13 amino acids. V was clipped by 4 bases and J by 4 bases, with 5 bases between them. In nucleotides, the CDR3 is TGCGCCAGCAGTCTTAGGGGGGCCAACGTCCTGACTTTC. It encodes CASSLRGANVLTF.

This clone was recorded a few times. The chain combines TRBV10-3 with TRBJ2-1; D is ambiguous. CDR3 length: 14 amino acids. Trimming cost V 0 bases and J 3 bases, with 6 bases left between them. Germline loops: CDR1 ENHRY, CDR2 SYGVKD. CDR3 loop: CAISESQLYNEQFF. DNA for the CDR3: TGTGCCATCAGTGAGTCCCAACTCTACAATGAGCAGTTCTTC.

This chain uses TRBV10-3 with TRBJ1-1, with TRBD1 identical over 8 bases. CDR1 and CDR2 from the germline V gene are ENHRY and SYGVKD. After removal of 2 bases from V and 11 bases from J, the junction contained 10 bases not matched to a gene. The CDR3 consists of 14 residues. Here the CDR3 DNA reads TGTGCCATCAGTGAGCCGCAACAGGGGGGTGAGGCTTTCTTT. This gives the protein CAISEPQQGGEAFF.